A selection of T cell receptor beta chains follows, all from one sample in a study of OX40 agonist ivuxolimab in advanced cancers. TCRdb's copy holds only in-frame clones and misses some; the assay was immunoSEQ multiplex PCR. The profile covers around 71,000 clones, with approximately 90% appearing a single time and less than 1.1% taken by the ten largest. The input for sequencing was CD4+ or CD8+ T cells sorted from blood, taken in a trial of the OX40 agonist ivuxolimab. The source is an adult with an advanced solid tumor such as melanoma, head and neck, liver or kidney cancer. CDR3s include the opening cysteine and the closing phenylalanine or tryptophan. Each record gives: J gene, D gene, V gene, clone size, CDR3 DNA, CDR3 protein. A D gene is named only where the DNA matches it firmly. Rows give clone size only sometimes, using once, few, many, or a class for an expanded clone.

>TRBJ1-5|TRBD1|TRBV6-5|-
TGTGCCAGCAGCTTAGACAGGGGGACCAATCAGCCCCAGCATTTT
CASSLDRGTNQPQHF
>TRBJ2-2|-|TRBV4-3|-
TGCGCCAGCAGCCAAGATAGGAGGGCCCTGATCGGGGAGCTGTTTTTT
CASSQDRRALIGELFF
>TRBJ2-3|-|TRBV28|-
TGTGCCAGCAGTTTAGCGGGAAGCACAGATACGCAGTATTTT
CASSLAGSTDTQYF
>TRBJ1-1|TRBD1|TRBV2|few
TGTGCCAGCAGTGCTACAGGGGGCACTGAAGCTTTCTTT
CASSATGGTEAFF
>TRBJ2-1|-|TRBV28|few
TGTGCCAGCAGTTTATGGCGCGGGTTCTACAATGAGCAGTTCTTC
CASSLWRGFYNEQFF
>TRBJ1-2|-|TRBV21-1|-
TGTGCCAGCAGCATTCAATGGGGCTCGACAGGGCAGTTCTATGGCTACACCTTC
CASSIQWGSTGQFYGYTF
>TRBJ2-7|-|TRBV5-8|-
TGTGCCAGCAGAAAACCCGGATCCGGAGCCGAGCAGTACTTC
CASRKPGSGAEQYF
>TRBJ2-5|TRBD2|TRBV28|-
TGTGCCAGCAGTGGCGGTAGGACTAGCGGCTACCAAGAGACCCAGTACTTC
CASSGGRTSGYQETQYF
>TRBJ1-5|-|TRBV6-1|-
TGTGCCAGCAGTGTATTACAGCAGGGCAATCAGCCCCAGCATTTT
CASSVLQQGNQPQHF
>TRBJ1-2|TRBD1|TRBV6-5|few
TGTGCCAGCAGGACACAGGGGGCGGGTGGCTACACCTTC
CASRTQGAGGYTF
>TRBJ2-2|-|TRBV7-6|-
TGTGCCAGCAGCTTAAGACGCGCGAGGGGATCCGGGGAGCTGTTTTTT
CASSLRRARGSGELFF
>TRBJ2-2|-|TRBV21-1|-
TGTGCCAGCAGCAAAGCGCTGGCCACCGGGGAGCTGTTTTTT
CASSKALATGELFF
>TRBJ2-1|-|TRBV7-9|-
TGTGCCAGCAGCGGAGGCCTCGGGCGGGATAAGTTCTTC
CASSGGLGRDKFF
>TRBJ2-6|-|TRBV30|-
TGTGCCTGGAGTGTACCTGGGGCCAACGTCCTGACTTTC
CAWSVPGANVLTF
>TRBJ1-1|TRBD1|TRBV28|few
TGTGCCAGCAGTTTGGCAGGGGGCTGGGCTTTCTTT
CASSLAGGWAFF
>TRBJ1-1|-|TRBV28|-
TGTGCCAGTGTGGGGAACACTGAAGCTTTCTTT
CASVGNTEAFF
>TRBJ1-2|-|TRBV7-9|-
TGTGCCAGCAGCTTAAGTCAGGGTATAAGCACCTTC
CASSLSQGISTF
>TRBJ2-6|-|TRBV7-2|few
TGTGCCAGCAGCTTTGGCTCTGGGGCCAACGTCCTGACTTTC
CASSFGSGANVLTF
>TRBJ2-6|-|TRBV19|-
TGTGCCAGTAGTACCGGACTAAGTCCGCCCTCTGGGGCCAACGTCCTGACTTTC
CASSTGLSPPSGANVLTF
>TRBJ1-1|-|TRBV7-2|once
TGTGCCAGCAGGGACAGCCTGAACACTGAAGCTTTCTTT
CASRDSLNTEAFF
>TRBJ1-1|-|TRBV18|few
TGTGCCAGCTCACCATGGGCAGGGAGGGAGACTGAAGCTTTCTTT
CASSPWAGRETEAFF
>TRBJ2-1|-|TRBV2|-
TGTGCCAGCACCCGAAGGAGGGAGGCCGGGAGCTCCTACAATGAGCAGTTCTTC
CASTRRREAGSSYNEQFF
>TRBJ2-3|-|TRBV18|-
TGTGCCAGCTCAGGGTCGGCAGGGAGAATGGCAGATACGCAGTATTTT
CASSGSAGRMADTQYF
>TRBJ2-1|-|TRBV21-1|-
TGTGCCAGCAGCAAAGGGCTAGCGGGAGAGGATGAGCAGTTCTTC
CASSKGLAGEDEQFF
>TRBJ2-7|TRBD1|TRBV10-3|once
TGTGCCAACTCACCTGGACAGGGATACTACGAGCAGTACTTC
CANSPGQGYYEQYF
>TRBJ1-1|-|TRBV11-3|-
TGTGCCAGCAGCCCGACAGCGAACACTGAAGCTTTCTTT
CASSPTANTEAFF
>TRBJ2-3|-|TRBV5-1|-
TGCGCCAGCAGCTTTGGAGATACGCAGTATTTT
CASSFGDTQYF
>TRBJ1-1|-|TRBV4-3|few
TGCGCCAGCAGCCAAGGAGGGTTCTACACTGAAGCTTTCTTT
CASSQGGFYTEAFF
>TRBJ1-1|-|TRBV21-1|-
TGTGCCAGCAGCGCTTGGGAACTACCCACTGAAGCTTTCTTT
CASSAWELPTEAFF
>TRBJ1-5|TRBD1|TRBV18|-
TGTGCCAGCTCACAGGGGGCAGATCAGCCCCAGCATTTT
CASSQGADQPQHF
>TRBJ1-1|TRBD1|TRBV4-2|-
TGTGCCAGCAGCCAAGGGGACAGGGGGCTCACTGAAGCTTTCTTT
CASSQGDRGLTEAFF
>TRBJ2-5|TRBD2|TRBV7-9|-
TGTGCCAGCAGATTAGCTCGGGGGGAGCGCCAAGAGACCCAGTACTTC
CASRLARGERQETQYF
>TRBJ1-2|-|TRBV5-1|-
TGCGCCAGCCGACAAACAGGGAGTGGTGGCTACACCTTC
CASRQTGSGGYTF
>TRBJ2-7|TRBD2|TRBV19|-
TGTGCCAGTAGTATGGGTCTAGCGGGAGCCCGTTGGGACGAGCAGTACTTC
CASSMGLAGARWDEQYF
>TRBJ2-5|-|TRBV6-6|-
TGTGCCAGCAGTTACTCGAATCGGGAAGAGACCCAGTACTTC
CASSYSNREETQYF
>TRBJ2-1|TRBD2|TRBV6-5|-
TGTGCCAGCAGGCCTAGCGGGAGTGCGTATGAGCAGTTCTTC
CASRPSGSAYEQFF
>TRBJ1-2|-|TRBV10-1|-
TGCGCCAGCAGTGAGTCGAGGGGGGTACCCAAATCTGGCTACACCTTC
CASSESRGVPKSGYTF
>TRBJ2-7|TRBD2|TRBV18|-
TGTGCCAGCTCCCCGGGACTAGGGTCCTACGAGCAGTACTTC
CASSPGLGSYEQYF
>TRBJ2-1|-|TRBV7-2|-
TGTGCCAGCAGCTTAGCACTCCGGACTATCAATGAGCAGTTCTTC
CASSLALRTINEQFF
>TRBJ1-1|TRBD1|TRBV2|-
TGTGCCAGCAGTGAGACAGGGGGCACTGAAGCTTTCTTT
CASSETGGTEAFF
>TRBJ2-6|-|TRBV11-2|-
TGTGCCAGCAGCTTAGAGAGAACTGGGGCCAACGTCCTGACTTTC
CASSLERTGANVLTF
>TRBJ1-2|-|TRBV28|-
TGTGCCAGCAGACGGGACCCAAGGGGCTACACCTTC
CASRRDPRGYTF
>TRBJ1-1|-|TRBV19|-
TGTGCCAGTAGTATCCAGGCAAACACTGAAGCTTTCTTT
CASSIQANTEAFF
>TRBJ2-3|-|TRBV11-3|once
TGTGCCAGCAGCTTACTAGGATCTAGCACAGATACGCAGTATTTT
CASSLLGSSTDTQYF
>TRBJ2-5|-|TRBV21-1|-
TGTGCCAGCAGCATACCGGGGACCTCGGGAGAGACCCAGTACTTC
CASSIPGTSGETQYF
>TRBJ2-7|TRBD2|TRBV7-2|-
TGTGCCAGCAGCACCACTAGCGGTTACTACGAGCAGTACTTC
CASSTTSGYYEQYF
>TRBJ2-3|TRBD2|TRBV2|-
TGTGCCGGCACACTGCGGACTAGCGGGAGTACGCAGTATTTT
CAGTLRTSGSTQYF
>TRBJ2-7|-|TRBV10-3|-
TGTGCCATCAGGAAGGGGGGTGACCAATACGAGCAGTACTTC
CAIRKGGDQYEQYF
>TRBJ2-7|-|TRBV7-9|-
TGTGCCAGCAGCCGCGAACCGCCGTACGAGCAGTACTTC
CASSREPPYEQYF
>TRBJ1-1|-|TRBV25-1|once
TGTGCCAGCAGTGACCGACGGAACGGGGGAAACGCTGAAGCTTTCTTT
CASSDRRNGGNAEAFF
>TRBJ2-1|TRBD2|TRBV9|-
TGTGCCAGCAGCGCGTCTTCCGGAGCGGGAGAGCCGATTGAGCAGTTCTTC
CASSASSGAGEPIEQFF
>TRBJ1-1|-|TRBV5-4|-
TGTGCCAGCAGCTTGGCCTCCAGATCAAACACTGAAGCTTTCTTT
CASSLASRSNTEAFF
>TRBJ1-3|-|TRBV5-6|-
TGTGCCAGCAGCCCGGGACGGACGTCTGGAAACACCATATATTTT
CASSPGRTSGNTIYF
>TRBJ1-2|-|TRBV7-9|-
TGTGCCAGCAGCCCTCGACAGGACTATGGCTACACCTTC
CASSPRQDYGYTF
>TRBJ2-5|-|TRBV14|-
TGTGCCAGCAGCCGGAGGGACACCCAAGAGACCCAGTACTTC
CASSRRDTQETQYF
>TRBJ2-3|-|TRBV7-9|-
TGTGCCAGCAGCTTAGTCTGGAAGACAGATACGCAGTATTTT
CASSLVWKTDTQYF
>TRBJ2-2|-|TRBV11-3|-
TGTGCCAGCAGCTTAGTAGACACCGGGGAGCTGTTTTTT
CASSLVDTGELFF
>TRBJ1-2|-|TRBV19|-
TGTGCCAGCCACTTTGGAGCTAACTATGGCTACACCTTC
CASHFGANYGYTF